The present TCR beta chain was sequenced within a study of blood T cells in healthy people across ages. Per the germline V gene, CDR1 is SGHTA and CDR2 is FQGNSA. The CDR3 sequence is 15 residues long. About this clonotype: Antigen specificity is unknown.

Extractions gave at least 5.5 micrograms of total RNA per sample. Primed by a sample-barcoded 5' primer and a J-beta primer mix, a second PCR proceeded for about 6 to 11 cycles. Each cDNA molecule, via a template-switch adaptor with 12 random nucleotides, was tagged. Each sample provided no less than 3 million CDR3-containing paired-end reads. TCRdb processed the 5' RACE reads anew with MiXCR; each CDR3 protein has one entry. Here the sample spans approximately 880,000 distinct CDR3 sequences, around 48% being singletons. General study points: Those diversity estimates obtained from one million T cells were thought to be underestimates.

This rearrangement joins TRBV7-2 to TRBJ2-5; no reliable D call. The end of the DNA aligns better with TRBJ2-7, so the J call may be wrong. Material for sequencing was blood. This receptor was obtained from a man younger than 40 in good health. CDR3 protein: CASSLLTARYVEQYF. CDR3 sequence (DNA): TGTGCCAGCAGCTTATTAACGGCACGCTACGTCGAGCAGTACTTC.